One and the same sample provided the 28 T cell receptor beta chains below, sequenced in a study of molecular identifiers for immune sequencing clone quantification. TCRdb recomputed calls from the PCR reads with MiXCR, one row per CDR3 protein. The table has some 320,000 distinct CDR3 sequences, over 20% seen once. The material sequenced was naive CD8+ T cells from blood, with Jurkat cell RNA spiked in. Stated subset: FACS-sorted CD8+CD4-CCR7+CD45RA+ naive T cells. The receptors shown here come from a human donor in good health. Some libraries in this study had Jurkat cell RNA spiked in.

There are many counts of this clonotype. The chain uses TRBV7-9 and TRBJ2-3; no definite D call. The CDR3 contains 14 residues. Germline V gene lookup returns CDR1 SEHNR and CDR2 FQNEAQ (reference sequence). V lost 4 bases and J 0 bases, leaving 8 bases between the germline ends. CDR3 in DNA: TGTGCCAGCAGCTCACCACAGAGCACAGATACGCAGTATTTT. Translated, it gives CASSSPQSTDTQYF.

The chain recombines TRBV20-1 with TRBJ2-1, with D unclear. Germline assignment: CDR1 DFQATT and CDR2 SNEGSKA (reference sequence). V dropped 6 bases and J dropped 10 bases, with 22 bases sitting between them. The CDR3 length is 14 residues. CDR3 residues: CSATRASKPGEQFF. For the CDR3, the DNA is TGCAGTGCAACCCGGGCCTCAAAACCAGGAGAGCAGTTCTTC.

Comment on this clonotype: A much more abundant neighbour one base away suggests this may be a read error. This CDR3 fails to terminate in the conserved phenylalanine or tryptophan, so it likely reflects a read error. This chain joins TRBV7-9 and TRBJ1-1; D not resolved. The CDR3 runs to 12 residues. Trimming left V 5 bases short and J 7 bases short, with 11 bases between. CDR1 is SEHNR, CDR2 FQNEAQ, per germline (reference sequence). CDR3: CASSLGYLEAFL. The CDR3 region has the DNA TGTGCCAGCAGCCTAGGGTACCTTGAAGCTTTCCTT.

This chain links TRBV7-6 with TRBJ1-4; D perhaps matches TRBD1 (5 bases). V dropped 2 bases and J dropped 2 bases, with 18 bases sitting between them. The CDR3 is 18 residues long. Germline CDR1 is SGHVS and CDR2 is FNYEAQ. CDR3 loop: CASSLLSGGLQTNEKLFF. The CDR3 bases are TGTGCCAGCAGCTTACTTTCCGGGGGATTGCAGACTAATGAAAAACTGTTTTTT.

Of note for this clonotype: A much larger clone sits a single nucleotide away, making a read error possible. The conserved phenylalanine or tryptophan normally closing the CDR3 is absent here, so this likely arose from a read error. The chain carries TRBV4-3 and TRBJ2-5; D is possibly TRBD1 or TRBD2 (5 bases each). CDR1 LGHNA and CDR2 YSLEER come from the germline V gene. The CDR3 runs 15 residues. With 0 bases removed from V and 5 bases from J, the gap between germline ends came to 13 bases. CDR3 nucleotide sequence: TGCGCCAGCAGCCAAGATAGAGGGGCGGTGGAGACCCAGTACTCC. It codes for CASSQDRGAVETQYS.

The sample holds one count of this clonotype. The chain links TRBV11-2 to TRBJ1-3; 9 bases map to TRBD1. Germline V gene data show CDR1 as SGHAT and CDR2 as FQNNGV. Trimming took 3 bases from V and 3 from J; bases not matched to a gene: 9. This CDR3 is built from 17 residues. The CDR3 is CASSFSQDRGFGNTIYF. The CDR3 coding sequence is TGTGCCAGCAGCTTTAGCCAGGACAGGGGCTTTGGAAACACCATATATTTT.

This clonotype was counted at least ten times. The J gene is TRBJ1-1, the V gene TRBV18; weak D call: TRBD1 (6 bases). The V end lost 3 bases, the J end lost 8 bases, and 10 bases lay between the germline ends. The CDR3 runs to 12 residues. Germline CDR1 is KGHSH and CDR2 is LQKENI. CDR3 residues: CASSPATGEAFF. CDR3 in DNA: TGTGCCAGCTCACCGGCGACAGGCGAAGCTTTCTTT.

This clonotype was detected ten times or more. The genes are TRBV21-1 and TRBJ2-4; the table's D call of TRBD2 was not tested on the DNA. TRBV21-1 is annotated as a pseudogene. This CDR3 has 15 residues. The CDR3 loop is CASSQSGRPKNIQYF. The CDR3 nucleotides read TGTGCCAGCAGCCAAAGTGGGAGACCCAAAAACATTCAGTACTTC.

This sequence joins TRBV6-1 and TRBJ1-1; 10 nucleotides line up with TRBD1. The CDR3 runs to 15 residues. CDR1 MNHNS and CDR2 SASEGT come from the germline V gene. V trimming: 2 bases; J trimming: 6 bases; junction bases outside the gene matches: 6. This CDR3 reads CASSEWDRGGAEAFF. The CDR3 DNA reads TGTGCCAGCAGTGAATGGGACAGGGGTGGTGCTGAAGCTTTCTTT.

This clonotype was detected a few times. This chain joins TRBV13 and TRBJ1-2; D may be TRBD1 (5 bases). The V end lost 7 bases, the J end lost 0 bases, and 21 bases lay between the germline ends. Germline V CDR1 and CDR2: PRHDT, FYEKMQ (reference sequence). The length of the CDR3 is 17 residues. CDR3 residues: CASITLGERQTNYGYTF. CDR3 coding DNA: TGTGCCAGCATAACTTTGGGTGAGAGACAGACTAACTATGGCTACACCTTC.

The chain is built from TRBV6-2 or TRBV6-3 and TRBJ1-5, with D perhaps TRBD1 (5 bases). Per the germline V gene, CDR1 is MNHEY and CDR2 is SVGEGT. CDR3 length equals 14 residues. Trimming shortened V by 8 bases and J by 4 bases, and 15 bases separated the two germline ends. Here the CDR3 reads CASRGGAVNQPQHF. Here the CDR3 DNA reads TGTGCCAGCCGGGGCGGGGCGGTTAATCAGCCCCAGCATTTT.

This clonotype was counted ten times or more. The CDR3 region has the DNA TGTGCCTGGAGTGTGTCAGCGTACACAGATACGCAGTATTTT. Encoded protein: CAWSVSAYTDTQYF. The chain couples TRBV30 to TRBJ2-3; D call uncertain. V shed 0 bases and J shed 2 bases, with 9 bases lying between them. This CDR3 contains 14 residues. Per germline, CDR1 GTSNPN and CDR2 SVGIG (reference sequence).

Points on this clonotype: At one end, the junction sequence differs from germline, possibly due to a read error. V usage is TRBV6-5 and J usage is TRBJ2-2; tentatively, D is TRBD2 (5 bases). CDR1 and CDR2 (germline): MNHEY, SVGAGI. The length of the CDR3 is 16 residues. CDR3 loop: CASSYSFEFYTGEPFF. The CDR3 coding sequence is TGTGCCAGCAGTTATTCCTTCGAGTTCTACACCGGGGAGCCGTTTTTT.

In this sample, this clonotype turned up many times. This chain connects TRBV3-1 to TRBJ2-7; 7 bases align to TRBD1. Germline V gene data show CDR1 as LGHDT and CDR2 as YNNKEL (reference sequence). The junction had 9 bases not matched to a gene; V was cut back by 4 bases and J by 3 bases. The CDR3 has 15 amino acids. This CDR3 is CASSRGTVPDYEQYF. The CDR3 nucleotides are TGTGCCAGCAGCCGGGGGACAGTTCCAGACTACGAGCAGTACTTC.

Many counts were recorded for this clonotype. The V call is TRBV7-9, the J call TRBJ2-2; the D gene is possibly TRBD2 (9 bases). Germline V gene sequence: CDR1 SEHNR, CDR2 FQNEAQ (reference sequence). Trimming took off 5 bases at V and 0 bases at J, with 25 bases between the two ends. The CDR3 contains 20 residues. CDR3 sequence reads: CASSTDRETLAGSNTGELFF. The CDR3, as DNA: TGTGCCAGCAGCACGGACAGGGAGACTCTAGCGGGGTCGAACACCGGGGAGCTGTTTTTT.

As concerns this clonotype: A much more abundant neighbour one base away suggests this may be a read error. This likely comes from a read error, as the CDR3 has no conserved phenylalanine or tryptophan at its end. The chain uses TRBV29-1 and TRBJ2-3; TRBD2 aligns across 9 bases. Germline V gene sequence: CDR1 SQVTM, CDR2 ANQGSEA. The CDR3 consists of 18 residues. V lost 2 bases and J lost 1; bases outside the gene matches: 13. CDR3 nucleotides: TGCAGCGTTGAACTTTATCCCGGAGTAGCGGGGGGCACAGATACGCAGTATCTT. Its protein is CSVELYPGVAGGTDTQYL.

This clonotype was picked up a small number of times. This chain uses TRBV11-2 with TRBJ1-6; a weak D match, TRBD1 (5 bases). Germline loops: CDR1 SGHAT, CDR2 FQNNGV. The CDR3 totals 16 residues. The V gene lost 3 bases and the J gene lost 6 bases, with 15 bases spanning the gap. The CDR3 sequence is CASSFSGPSTNSPLHF. CDR3 in DNA: TGTGCCAGCAGCTTTTCAGGGCCTTCCACTAATTCACCCCTCCACTTT.

Notes on this clonotype: This clone may be a read error of a much larger clone one base away. V is TRBV6-2 or TRBV6-3 and J is TRBJ2-4; 7 bases map to TRBD1. The CDR3 loop spans 11 amino acids. V was pared by 4 bases and J by 13 bases, with 4 bases of the junction left unmatched. Germline-derived CDR1 and CDR2 are MNHEY and SVGEGT. CDR3 amino acids: CASSLGTDQYF. The CDR3 bases are TGTGCCAGCAGTTTGGGGACAGACCAGTACTTC.

This clonotype was observed once. Being one base from a much bigger clone, this may be a read error. The rearrangement links TRBV4-3 to TRBJ2-7; D is ambiguous. The CDR3 is made up of 14 amino acids. The germline gives CDR1 LGHNA, CDR2 YSLEER. The CDR3 loop reads CASNQVYSSYEQYF. For the CDR3, the DNA is TGCGCCAGCAACCAAGTTTACTCCTCCTACGAGCAGTACTTC.

In this sample, this clonotype turned up many times. The chain couples TRBV28 to TRBJ2-5; D remains ambiguous. In germline, CDR1 is MDHEN, CDR2 SYDVKM. The germline V and J ends were trimmed by 5 bases and 2 bases, with 21 bases remaining between them. The CDR3 sequence is 17 residues long. CDR3 sequence (DNA): TGTGCCAGCAGTACTTACCAAGAACGGCCCCCACAAGAGACCCAGTACTTC. Encoded protein: CASSTYQERPPQETQYF.

This clonotype was detected only a few times. The chain recombines TRBV6-2 or TRBV6-3 with TRBJ1-1; D not resolved. This CDR3 has 14 amino acids. Germline V CDR1 and CDR2: MNHEY, SVGEGT. Trimming left V 2 bases short and J 0 bases short, with 7 bases between. CDR3 amino acids: CASSYRPLNTEAFF. The CDR3 coding sequence is TGTGCCAGCAGTTACAGACCTTTGAACACTGAAGCTTTCTTT.

V usage is TRBV11-1 and J usage is TRBJ2-7; 9 bases fit TRBD1. J was trimmed by 7 bases and V by 3 bases; bases with no gene match: 4. Germline V gene lookup returns CDR1 SGHAT and CDR2 FQDESV (reference sequence). The CDR3 spans 13 residues. The chain's CDR3 is CASSFTGGREQYF. The CDR3 nucleotides are TGTGCCAGCAGCTTTACAGGGGGCCGGGAGCAGTACTTC.

This clonotype was counted many times. V and J are TRBV2 and TRBJ1-2, with 7 bases identical to TRBD1. Germline-derived CDR1 and CDR2 are SNHLY and FYNNEI. V trimming: 4 bases; J trimming: 2 bases; junction bases outside the gene matches: 19. This CDR3 spans 19 amino acids. DNA for the CDR3: TGTGCCAGCAGTGTCGGGGACAGCCTCATTTTTATCCCGAACTATGGCTACACCTTC. Encoded protein: CASSVGDSLIFIPNYGYTF.

This clonotype showed up many times. The chain combines TRBV24-1 with TRBJ1-1; 7 bases align to TRBD1. The CDR3 extends over 16 amino acids. Germline lookup yields CDR1 KGHDR and CDR2 SFDVKD. The V segment lost 2 bases and the J segment 1 base; nucleotides outside the gene matches: 6. CDR3 protein: CATSDSWTGENTEAFF. CDR3 DNA: TGTGCCACCAGTGATTCATGGACAGGAGAGAACACTGAAGCTTTCTTT.

This clonotype was counted between two and nine times. The V gene is TRBV18, the J gene TRBJ1-4; the match to TRBD1 covers 8 bases. CDR3 length: 15 residues. With 3 bases clipped from V and 8 bases from J, the junction kept 8 bases outside the gene matches. Germline V gene lookup returns CDR1 KGHSH and CDR2 LQKENI. This CDR3 is CASSPPDRGGEKLFF. The CDR3 region has the DNA TGTGCCAGCTCACCGCCTGACAGGGGTGGCGAAAAACTGTTTTTT.

This clonotype came up many times. V usage is TRBV7-9 and J usage is TRBJ2-7; 9 bases match TRBD1. Germline V gene sequence: CDR1 SEHNR, CDR2 FQNEAQ (reference sequence). With V trimmed by 5 bases and J by 4 bases, 6 bases remained unmatched. The CDR3 length is 14 residues. The chain's CDR3 is CASSRTGTGYEQYF. CDR3 in DNA: TGTGCCAGCAGCCGAACCGGGACAGGGTACGAGCAGTACTTC. The full variable domain, in which reference TRBV7-9 and TRBJ2-7 provide the parts outside the CDR3, is DTGVSQNPRHKITKRGQNVTFRCDPISEHNRLYWYRQTLGQGPEFLTYFQNEAQLEKSRLLSDRFSAERPKGSFSTLEIQRTEQGDSAMYLCASSRTGTGYEQYFGPGTRLTVT.

CDR3 sequence reads: CASSSPGQGMGYEQYF. In DNA form, the CDR3 reads TGCGCCAGCAGCTCACCGGGACAGGGGATGGGATACGAGCAGTACTTC. The V gene is TRBV5-1, the J gene TRBJ2-7; 10 positions match TRBD1. Trimming took 3 bases from V and 4 from J; bases not matched to a gene: 10. The CDR3 runs 16 residues. The germline V gene has CDR1 SGHRS and CDR2 YFSETQ.

In this sample, this clonotype turned up many times. The chain couples TRBV7-9 to TRBJ1-1, with a tentative D call TRBD1 (5 bases). This CDR3 is 15 amino acids long. The V and J ends lost 2 bases and 1 base respectively, with 11 bases between them. Germline assignment: CDR1 SEHNR and CDR2 FQNEAQ (reference sequence). CDR3 DNA sequence: TGTGCCAGCAGCTTATCGGCCGGGACGAACACTGAAGCTTTCTTT. This sequence encodes CASSLSAGTNTEAFF.